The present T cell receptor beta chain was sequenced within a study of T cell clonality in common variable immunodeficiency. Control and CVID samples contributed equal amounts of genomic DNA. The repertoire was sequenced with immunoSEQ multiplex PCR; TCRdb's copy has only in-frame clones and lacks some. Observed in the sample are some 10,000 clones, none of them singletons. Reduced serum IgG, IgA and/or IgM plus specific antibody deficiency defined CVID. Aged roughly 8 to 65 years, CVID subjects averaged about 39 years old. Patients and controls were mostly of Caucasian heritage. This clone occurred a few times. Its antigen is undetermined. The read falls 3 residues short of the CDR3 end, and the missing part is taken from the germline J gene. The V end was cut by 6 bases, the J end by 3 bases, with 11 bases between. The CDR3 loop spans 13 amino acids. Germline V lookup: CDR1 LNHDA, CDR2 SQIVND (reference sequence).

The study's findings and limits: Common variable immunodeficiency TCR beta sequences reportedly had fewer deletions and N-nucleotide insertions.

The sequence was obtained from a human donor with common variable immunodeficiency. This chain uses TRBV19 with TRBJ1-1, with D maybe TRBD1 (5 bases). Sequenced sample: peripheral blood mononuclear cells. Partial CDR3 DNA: TGTGCCAGTAGCTCGAAAGGGGACACTGAA. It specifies CASSSKGDTE. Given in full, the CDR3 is CASSSKGDTEAFF.